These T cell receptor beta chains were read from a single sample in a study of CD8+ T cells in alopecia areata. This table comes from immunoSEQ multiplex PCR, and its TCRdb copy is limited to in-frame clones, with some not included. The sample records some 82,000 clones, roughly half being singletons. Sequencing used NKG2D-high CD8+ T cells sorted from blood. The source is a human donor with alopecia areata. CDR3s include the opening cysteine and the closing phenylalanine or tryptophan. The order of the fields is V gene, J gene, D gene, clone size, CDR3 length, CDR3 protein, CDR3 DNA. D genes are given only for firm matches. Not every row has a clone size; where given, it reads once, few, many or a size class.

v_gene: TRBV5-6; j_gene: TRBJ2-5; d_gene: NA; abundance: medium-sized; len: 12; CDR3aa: CASSGGAETQYF; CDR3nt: TGTGCCAGCAGCGGGGGAGCGGAGACCCAGTACTTC
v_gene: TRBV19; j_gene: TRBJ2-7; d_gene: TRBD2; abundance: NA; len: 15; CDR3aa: CASSISLADYYEQYF; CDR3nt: TGTGCCAGTAGTATCAGCCTAGCGGATTACTACGAGCAGTACTTC
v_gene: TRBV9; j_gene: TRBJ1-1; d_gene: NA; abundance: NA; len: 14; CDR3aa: CASSPEGTDTEAFF; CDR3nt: TGTGCCAGCAGCCCCGAGGGGACGGACACTGAAGCTTTCTTT
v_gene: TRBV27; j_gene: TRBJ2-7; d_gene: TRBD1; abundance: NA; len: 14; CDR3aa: CASSSGTGFNEQYF; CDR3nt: TGTGCCAGCAGTTCAGGGACAGGGTTTAACGAGCAGTACTTC
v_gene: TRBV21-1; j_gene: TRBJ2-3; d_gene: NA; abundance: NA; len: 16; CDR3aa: CASSKGLGGGADTQYF; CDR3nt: TGTGCCAGCAGCAAAGGTCTGGGCGGGGGGGCAGATACGCAGTATTTT
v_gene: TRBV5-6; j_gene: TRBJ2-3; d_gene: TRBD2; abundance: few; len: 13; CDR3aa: CAAQRGTTDTQYF; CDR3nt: TGTGCCGCCCAGCGGGGTACCACAGATACGCAGTATTTT
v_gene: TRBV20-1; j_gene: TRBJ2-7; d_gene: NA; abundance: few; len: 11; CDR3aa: CSVLGGNEQYF; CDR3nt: TGCAGTGTTCTGGGCGGCAACGAGCAGTACTTC
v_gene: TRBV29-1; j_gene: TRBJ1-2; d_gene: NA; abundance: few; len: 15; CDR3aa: CSVEDRESSAGGYTF; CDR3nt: TGCAGCGTTGAAGATAGGGAATCCTCGGCCGGTGGCTACACCTTC
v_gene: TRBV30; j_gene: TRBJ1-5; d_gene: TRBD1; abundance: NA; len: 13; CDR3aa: CASQGAGNQPQHF; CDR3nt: TGTGCCTCGCAGGGGGCGGGCAATCAGCCCCAGCATTTT
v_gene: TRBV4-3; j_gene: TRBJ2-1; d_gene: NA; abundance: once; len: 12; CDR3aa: CASSQEFNEQFF; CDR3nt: TGCGCCAGCAGCCAAGAATTTAATGAGCAGTTCTTC
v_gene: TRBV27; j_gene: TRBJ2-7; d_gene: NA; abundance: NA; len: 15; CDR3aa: CASSASGAHEVKQYF; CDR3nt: TGTGCCAGCAGTGCCTCGGGGGCCCATGAAGTAAAGCAGTACTTC
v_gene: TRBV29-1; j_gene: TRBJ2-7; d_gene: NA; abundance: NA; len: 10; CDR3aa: CSVAVDEQYF; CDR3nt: TGCAGCGTTGCCGTAGATGAGCAGTACTTC
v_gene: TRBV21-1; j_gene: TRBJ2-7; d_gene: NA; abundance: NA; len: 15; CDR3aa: CASSPAGGMEYEQYF; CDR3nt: TGTGCCAGCAGCCCTGCTGGCGGGATGGAATACGAGCAGTACTTC
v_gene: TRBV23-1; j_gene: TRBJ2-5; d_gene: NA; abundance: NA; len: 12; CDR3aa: CASNASVETQYF; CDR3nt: TGCGCCAGCAATGCCTCAGTGGAGACCCAGTACTTC
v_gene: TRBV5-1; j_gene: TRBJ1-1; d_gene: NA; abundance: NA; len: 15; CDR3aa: CASSLGVDGNTEAFF; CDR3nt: TGCGCCAGCAGCTTGGGGGTCGACGGTAACACTGAAGCTTTCTTT
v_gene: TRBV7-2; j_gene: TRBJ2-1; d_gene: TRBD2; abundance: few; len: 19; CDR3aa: CASSFPAGLAASSYNEQFF; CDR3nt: TGTGCCAGCAGCTTTCCGGCGGGACTAGCAGCAAGCTCCTACAATGAGCAGTTCTTC
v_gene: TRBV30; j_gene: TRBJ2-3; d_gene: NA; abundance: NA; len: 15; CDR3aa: CARGPGTANTDTQYF; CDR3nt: TGTGCCAGGGGTCCCGGGACCGCAAACACAGATACGCAGTATTTT
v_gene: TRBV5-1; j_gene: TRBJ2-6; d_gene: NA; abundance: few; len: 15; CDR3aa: CASSPAGTGANVLTF; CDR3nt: TGCGCCAGCAGCCCCGCGGGTACTGGGGCCAACGTCCTGACTTTC
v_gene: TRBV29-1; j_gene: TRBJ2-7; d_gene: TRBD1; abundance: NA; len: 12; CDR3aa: CSVVDREAEQYF; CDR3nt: TGCAGCGTTGTGGACAGGGAAGCAGAGCAGTACTTC
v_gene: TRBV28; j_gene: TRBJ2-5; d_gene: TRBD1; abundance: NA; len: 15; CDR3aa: CASSPGTGLAETQYF; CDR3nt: TGTGCCAGCAGTCCCGGGACAGGGCTTGCAGAGACCCAGTACTTC
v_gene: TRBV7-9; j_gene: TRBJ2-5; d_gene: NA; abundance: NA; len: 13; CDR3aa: CASSSVVEETQYF; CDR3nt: TGTGCCAGCAGCTCCGTTGTGGAAGAGACCCAGTACTTC
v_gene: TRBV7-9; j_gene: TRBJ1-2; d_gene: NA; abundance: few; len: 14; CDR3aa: CASSPVQGSYGYTF; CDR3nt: TGTGCCAGCAGCCCCGTACAGGGAAGCTATGGCTACACCTTC
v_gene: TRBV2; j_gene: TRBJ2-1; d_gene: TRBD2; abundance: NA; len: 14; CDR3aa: CASETSGGSNEQFF; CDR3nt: TGTGCCAGCGAAACTAGCGGGGGTAGTAATGAGCAGTTCTTC
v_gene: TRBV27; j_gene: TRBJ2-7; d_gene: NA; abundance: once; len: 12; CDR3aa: CASSTDSYEQYF; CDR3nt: TGTGCCAGCTCCACCGACAGCTACGAGCAGTACTTC
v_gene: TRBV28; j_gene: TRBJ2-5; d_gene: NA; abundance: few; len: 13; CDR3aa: CASSLHRTETQYF; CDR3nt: TGTGCCAGCAGTCTCCACAGGACGGAGACCCAGTACTTC
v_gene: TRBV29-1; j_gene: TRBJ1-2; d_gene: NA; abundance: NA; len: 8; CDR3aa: CSVLGYTF; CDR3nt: TGCAGCGTTTTGGGCTACACCTTC
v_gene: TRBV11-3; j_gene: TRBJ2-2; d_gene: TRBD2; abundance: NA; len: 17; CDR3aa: CASSWPTGTTGSGELFF; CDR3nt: TGTGCCAGCAGCTGGCCTACCGGGACTACGGGCTCCGGGGAGCTGTTTTTT
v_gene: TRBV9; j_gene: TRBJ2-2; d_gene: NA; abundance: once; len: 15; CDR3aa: CASSHTGANTGELFF; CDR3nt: TGTGCCAGCAGCCATACGGGAGCGAACACCGGGGAGCTGTTTTTT
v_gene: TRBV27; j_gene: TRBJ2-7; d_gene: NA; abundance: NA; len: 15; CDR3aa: CASSLRGLGIYEQYF; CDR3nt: TGTGCCAGCAGTTTAAGAGGGCTGGGAATCTACGAGCAGTACTTC
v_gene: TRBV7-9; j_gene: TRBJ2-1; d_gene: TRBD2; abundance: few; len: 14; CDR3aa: CASRRLAGVSEQFF; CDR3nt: TGTGCCAGCAGGAGACTAGCGGGAGTCAGTGAGCAGTTCTTC
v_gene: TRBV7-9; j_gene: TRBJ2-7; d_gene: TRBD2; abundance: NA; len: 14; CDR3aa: CASSPAGGIYEQYF; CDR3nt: TGTGCCAGCAGCCCGGCGGGAGGGATTTACGAGCAGTACTTC